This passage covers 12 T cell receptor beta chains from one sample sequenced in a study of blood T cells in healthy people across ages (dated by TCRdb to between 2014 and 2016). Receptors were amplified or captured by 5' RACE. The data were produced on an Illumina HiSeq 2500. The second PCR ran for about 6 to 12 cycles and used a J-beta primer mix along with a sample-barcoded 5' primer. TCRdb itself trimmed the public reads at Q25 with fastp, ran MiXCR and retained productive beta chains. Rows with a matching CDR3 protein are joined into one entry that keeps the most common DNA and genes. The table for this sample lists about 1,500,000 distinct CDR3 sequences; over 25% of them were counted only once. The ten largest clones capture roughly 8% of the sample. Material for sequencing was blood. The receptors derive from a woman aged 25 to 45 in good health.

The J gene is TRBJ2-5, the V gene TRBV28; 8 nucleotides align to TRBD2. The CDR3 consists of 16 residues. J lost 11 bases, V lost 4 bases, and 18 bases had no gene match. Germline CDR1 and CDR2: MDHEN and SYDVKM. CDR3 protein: CASSSWVGGGPNEQYF. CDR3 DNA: TGTGCCAGCAGTTCCTGGGTAGGCGGGGGGCCGAATGAGCAGTACTTC.

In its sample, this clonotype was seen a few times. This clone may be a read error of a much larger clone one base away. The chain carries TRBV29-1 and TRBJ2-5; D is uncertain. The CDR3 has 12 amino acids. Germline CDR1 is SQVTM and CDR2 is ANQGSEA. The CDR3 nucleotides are TGCAGCGTTGAGGTTTTCCAAGAGGCCCAGTACTTC. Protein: CSVEVFQEAQYF.

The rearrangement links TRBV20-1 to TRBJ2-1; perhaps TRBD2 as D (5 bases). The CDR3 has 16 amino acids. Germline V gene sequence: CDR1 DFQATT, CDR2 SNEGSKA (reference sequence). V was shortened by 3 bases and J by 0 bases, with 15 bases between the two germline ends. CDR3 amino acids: CSARRVTPSSYNEQFF. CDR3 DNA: TGCAGTGCTAGGCGGGTGACCCCGAGCTCCTACAATGAGCAGTTCTTC.

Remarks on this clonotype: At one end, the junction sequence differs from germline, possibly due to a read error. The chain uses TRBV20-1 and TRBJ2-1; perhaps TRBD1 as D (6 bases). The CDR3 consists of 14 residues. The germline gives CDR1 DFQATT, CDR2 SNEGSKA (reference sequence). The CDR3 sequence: CGARKPRTDNEQFF. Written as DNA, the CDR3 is TGCGGTGCTAGAAAGCCCAGGACAGACAATGAGCAGTTCTTC.

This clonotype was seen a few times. CDR3 nucleotide sequence: TGTGCCAGCGCTAGTTCGTTGGCAGGTAGGCGGAATGAGCAGTTCTTC. Translating it yields CASASSLAGRRNEQFF. The chain recombines TRBV7-2 with TRBJ2-1; the D is unclear. The CDR3 sequence is 16 residues long. Between the trimmed V and J ends, which lost 8 bases and 7 bases, there was a span of 24 bases. CDR1 and CDR2 from the germline V gene are SGHTA and FQGNSA.

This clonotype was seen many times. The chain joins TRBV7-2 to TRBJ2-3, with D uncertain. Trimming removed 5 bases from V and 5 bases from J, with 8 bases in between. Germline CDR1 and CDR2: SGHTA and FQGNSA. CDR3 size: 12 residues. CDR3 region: CASSPLGDTQYF. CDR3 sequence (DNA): TGTGCCAGCAGCCCCTTGGGAGATACGCAGTATTTT.

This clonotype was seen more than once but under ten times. The CDR3 coding sequence is TGTGCCAGCAGTCAACAGGCCCTGAACACTGAAGCTTTCTTT. Its translation is CASSQQALNTEAFF. The chain joins TRBV12-3 or TRBV12-4 to TRBJ1-1, with TRBD1 as a possible D gene (5 bases). This CDR3 has 14 amino acids. V gave up 5 bases and J gave up 0 bases, with 10 bases separating them.

DNA of the CDR3: TGCAGTGCTAGAGCCCCGGGACTTGACACAGATACGCAGTATTTT. Its translation: CSARAPGLDTDTQYF. The chain combines TRBV20-1 with TRBJ2-3; possible D gene TRBD2, 6 bases. Trimming removed 1 base from V and 2 bases from J, with 13 bases in between. Per germline, CDR1 DFQATT and CDR2 SNEGSKA (reference sequence). The CDR3 spans 15 residues.

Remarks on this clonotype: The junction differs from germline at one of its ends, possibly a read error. DNA of the CDR3: TGCAGTGCTCAGGGTAGTAGCAATCGGCCCCAGCATTTT. Amino acids: CSAQGSSNRPQHF. The chain employs TRBV20-1 and TRBJ1-5; a weak D match, TRBD1 (5 bases). Germline-derived CDR1 and CDR2 are DFQATT and SNEGSKA (reference sequence). This CDR3 is built from 13 residues.

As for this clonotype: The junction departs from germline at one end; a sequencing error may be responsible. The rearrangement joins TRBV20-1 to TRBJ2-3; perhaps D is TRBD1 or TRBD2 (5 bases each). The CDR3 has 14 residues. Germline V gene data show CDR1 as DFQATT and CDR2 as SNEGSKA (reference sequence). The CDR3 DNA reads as TGCAGTGCTAGGGAACCTCCTAGCACAGGTACGCAGTATTTT. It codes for CSAREPPSTGTQYF.

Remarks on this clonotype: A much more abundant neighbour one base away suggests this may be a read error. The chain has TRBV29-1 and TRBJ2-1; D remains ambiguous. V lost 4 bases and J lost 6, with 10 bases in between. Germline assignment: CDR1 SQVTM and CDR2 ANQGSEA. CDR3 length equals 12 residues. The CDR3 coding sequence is TGCAGCGTTGCTTACAGAGCCAATGAGCAGTTCTTC. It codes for CSVAYRANEQFF.

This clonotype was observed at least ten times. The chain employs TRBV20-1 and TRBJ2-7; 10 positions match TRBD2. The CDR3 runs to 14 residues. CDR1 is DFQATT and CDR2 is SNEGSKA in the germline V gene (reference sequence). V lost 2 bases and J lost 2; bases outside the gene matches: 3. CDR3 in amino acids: CSARRTSGPYEQYF. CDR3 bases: TGCAGTGCTAGACGGACTAGCGGCCCCTACGAGCAGTACTTC.